This T cell receptor beta chain was obtained from a study of OX40 agonist ivuxolimab in advanced cancers. Broader study findings: Partial responders at 0.1-3.0 mg/kg showed near-lowest clonal expansion.

Only in-frame clones appear in the TCRdb table, and some are missing; sequencing was by immunoSEQ multiplex PCR. The repertoire holds 90,000 to 100,000 clones, with about 80% as singletons. To note about this clone: Its target is unknown.

The source is an adult with an advanced solid tumor such as melanoma, head and neck, liver or kidney cancer. This specimen consisted of CD4+ or CD8+ T cells sorted from blood, obtained in a trial of the OX40 agonist ivuxolimab.

CDR3 residues: CAWGAGTDTQYF. The DNA for the CDR3 is TGTGCCTGGGGGGCCGGCACAGATACGCAGTATTTT. The rearrangement joins TRBV30 to TRBJ2-3; D is possibly TRBD1 (5 bases). The V end lost 5 bases, the J end lost 1 base, and 7 bases lay between the germline ends. The CDR3 extends over 12 amino acids. CDR1 and CDR2 from the germline V gene are GTSNPN and SVGIG (reference sequence).